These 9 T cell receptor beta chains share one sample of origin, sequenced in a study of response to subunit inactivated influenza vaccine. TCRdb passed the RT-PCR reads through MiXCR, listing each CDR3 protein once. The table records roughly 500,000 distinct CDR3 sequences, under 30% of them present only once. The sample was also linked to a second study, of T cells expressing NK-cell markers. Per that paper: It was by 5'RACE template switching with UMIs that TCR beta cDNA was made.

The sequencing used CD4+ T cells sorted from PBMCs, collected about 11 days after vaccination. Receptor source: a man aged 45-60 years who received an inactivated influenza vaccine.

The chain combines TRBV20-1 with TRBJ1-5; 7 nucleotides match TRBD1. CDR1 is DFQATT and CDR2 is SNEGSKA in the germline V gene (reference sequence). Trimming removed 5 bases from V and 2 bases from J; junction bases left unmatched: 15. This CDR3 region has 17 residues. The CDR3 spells CSARPDEGQWGNQPQHF. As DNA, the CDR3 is TGCAGTGCTCGACCAGACGAGGGACAGTGGGGCAATCAGCCCCAGCATTTT.

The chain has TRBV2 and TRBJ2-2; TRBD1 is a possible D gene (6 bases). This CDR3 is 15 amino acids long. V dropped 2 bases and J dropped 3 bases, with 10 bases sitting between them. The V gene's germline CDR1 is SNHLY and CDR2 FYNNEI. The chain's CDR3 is CASSEQGTYTGELFF. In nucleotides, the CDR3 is TGTGCCAGCAGTGAACAGGGGACGTACACCGGGGAGCTGTTTTTT.

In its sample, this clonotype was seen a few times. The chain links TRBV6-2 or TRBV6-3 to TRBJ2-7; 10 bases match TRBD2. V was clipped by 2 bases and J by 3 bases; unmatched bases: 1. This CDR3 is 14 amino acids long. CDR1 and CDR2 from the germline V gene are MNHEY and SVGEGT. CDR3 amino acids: CASSYLAGVYEQYF. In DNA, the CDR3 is TGTGCCAGCAGTTACCTAGCGGGGGTCTACGAGCAGTACTTC.

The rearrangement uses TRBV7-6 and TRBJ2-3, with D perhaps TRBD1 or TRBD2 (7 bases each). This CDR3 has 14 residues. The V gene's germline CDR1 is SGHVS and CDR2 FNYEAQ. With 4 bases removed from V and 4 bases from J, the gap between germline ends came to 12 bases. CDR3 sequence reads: CASSSRGRADTQYF. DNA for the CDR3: TGTGCCAGCAGCTCCAGGGGGAGGGCAGATACGCAGTATTTT.

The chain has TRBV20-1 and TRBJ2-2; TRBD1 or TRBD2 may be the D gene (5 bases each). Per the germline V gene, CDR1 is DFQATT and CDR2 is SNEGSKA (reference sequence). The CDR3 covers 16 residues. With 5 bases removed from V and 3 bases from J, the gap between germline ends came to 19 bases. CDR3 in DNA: TGCAGTGCTTCAACCCAGAGGCTGGGGGACACCGGGGAGCTGTTTTTT. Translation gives CSASTQRLGDTGELFF.

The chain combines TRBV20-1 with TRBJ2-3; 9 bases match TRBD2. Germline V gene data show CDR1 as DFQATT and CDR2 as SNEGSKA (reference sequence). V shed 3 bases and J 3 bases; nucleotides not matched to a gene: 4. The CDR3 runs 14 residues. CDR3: CSASGLAGTDTQYF. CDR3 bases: TGCAGTGCTAGTGGGCTAGCGGGGACAGATACGCAGTATTTT.

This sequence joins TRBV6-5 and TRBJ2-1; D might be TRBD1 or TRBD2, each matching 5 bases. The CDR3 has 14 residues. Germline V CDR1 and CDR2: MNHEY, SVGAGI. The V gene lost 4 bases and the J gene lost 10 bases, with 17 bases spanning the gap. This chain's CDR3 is CASSSLPRGGEQFF. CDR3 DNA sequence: TGTGCCAGCAGTTCCCTCCCACGGGGCGGCGAGCAGTTCTTC.

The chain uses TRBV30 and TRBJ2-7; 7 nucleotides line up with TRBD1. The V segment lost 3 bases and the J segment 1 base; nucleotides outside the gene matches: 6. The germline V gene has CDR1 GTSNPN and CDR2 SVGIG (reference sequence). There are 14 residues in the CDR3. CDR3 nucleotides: TGTGCCTGGAGGGGGCGCAGGGGGTCCTACGAGCAGTACTTC. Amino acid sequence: CAWRGRRGSYEQYF.

CDR3 loop: CASSTTGIQETQYF. DNA of the CDR3: TGTGCCAGCAGCACCACAGGGATCCAAGAGACCCAGTACTTC. J is TRBJ2-5 and V is TRBV3-1, with a possible D match to TRBD1 (6 bases). Germline V gives CDR1 LGHDT, CDR2 YNNKEL (reference sequence). The germline V and J ends were trimmed by 5 bases and 1 base, with 11 bases remaining between them. The CDR3 loop spans 14 amino acids.